This paragraph covers one TCR beta chain sequence. The protocol was immunoSEQ multiplex PCR, while the TCRdb copy is restricted to in-frame clones and leaves out a portion. The table has about 330,000 clones, roughly 85% seen once. This entry belongs to a study of cytomegalovirus exposure and HLA in healthy donors. Germline V gives CDR1 SGHRS, CDR2 YFSETQ. This CDR3 has 15 amino acids. Trimming left V 2 bases short and J 2 bases short, with 14 bases between. The chain carries TRBV5-1 and TRBJ2-7; possibly TRBD1 for D (6 bases). The TCR sequence derives from a woman aged 18 to 35 in good health and CMV-seronegative. Sequenced sample: PBMCs. CDR3: CASSFPLDRTYEQYF. CDR3 DNA sequence: TGCGCCAGCAGCTTTCCCCTGGACAGAACCTACGAGCAGTACTTC.